This T cell receptor (beta chain) was retrieved from a study of blood T cell repertoires in COVID-19. As for the study in general: Sources were T cells, B-cell-depleted T cells, or PBMCs; the material itself was cDNA or gDNA.

In the original analysis: From reference gene primer amplification, estimates of nucleated cell counts were derived. The assay was immunoSEQ multiplex PCR, and TCRdb's table has in-frame clones only and misses some. V and J calls and clone size come straight from that table; D and trimming were deduced from the DNA. The sample lists tens of thousands of clones, around 90% occurring once. Germline V gene data show CDR1 as SGHKS and CDR2 as YYEKEE (reference sequence). V shed 4 bases and J shed 5 bases, with 15 bases lying between them. This CDR3 is built from 14 residues. The chain employs TRBV5-5 and TRBJ2-5; D possibly corresponds to TRBD2 (5 bases). The sample comprised peripheral blood. The receptor's source is a woman aged 80 or over with active COVID-19. Here the CDR3 reads CASSPGTRWETQYF. In DNA form, the CDR3 reads TGTGCCAGCAGCCCGGGAACCCGGTGGGAGACCCAGTACTTC.